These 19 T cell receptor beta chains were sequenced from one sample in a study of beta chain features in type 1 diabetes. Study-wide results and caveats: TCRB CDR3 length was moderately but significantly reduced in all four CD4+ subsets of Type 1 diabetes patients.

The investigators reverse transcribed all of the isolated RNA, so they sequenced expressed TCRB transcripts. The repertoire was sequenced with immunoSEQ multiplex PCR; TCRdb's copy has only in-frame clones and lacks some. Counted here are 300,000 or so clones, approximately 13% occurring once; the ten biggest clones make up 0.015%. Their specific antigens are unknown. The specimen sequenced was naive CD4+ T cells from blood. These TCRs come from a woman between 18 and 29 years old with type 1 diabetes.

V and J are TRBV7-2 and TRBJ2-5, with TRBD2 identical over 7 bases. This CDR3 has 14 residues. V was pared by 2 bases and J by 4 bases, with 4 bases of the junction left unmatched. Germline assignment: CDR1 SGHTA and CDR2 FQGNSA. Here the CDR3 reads CASSLTSGGETQYF. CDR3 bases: TGTGCCAGCAGCTTAACTTCGGGAGGAGAGACCCAGTACTTC.

CDR3 DNA: TGTGCCAGCAGCTGGGGACTAGCGGGAGGTTTGTACGTC. It yields the protein CASSWGLAGGLYV. V gene TRBV7-2 combines with J gene TRBJ2-7; TRBD2 agrees at 15 bases. The CDR3 loop spans 13 amino acids. Germline V gene sequence: CDR1 SGHTA, CDR2 FQGNSA. V shed 4 bases, J shed 12 bases, and the junction held 4 bases outside the gene matches.

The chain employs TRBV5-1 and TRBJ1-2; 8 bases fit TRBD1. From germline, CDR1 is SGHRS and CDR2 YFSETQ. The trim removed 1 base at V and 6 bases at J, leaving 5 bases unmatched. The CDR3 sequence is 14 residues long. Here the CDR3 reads CASSLIQGAHGYTF. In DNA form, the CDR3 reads TGCGCCAGCAGCTTGATCCAGGGGGCGCATGGCTACACCTTC.

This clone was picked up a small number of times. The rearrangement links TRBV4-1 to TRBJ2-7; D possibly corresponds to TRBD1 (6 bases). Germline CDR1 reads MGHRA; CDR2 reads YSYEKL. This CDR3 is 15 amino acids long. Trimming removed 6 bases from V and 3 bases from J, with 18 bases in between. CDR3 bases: TGCGCCAGCAGGGTAGGAATAGGCAGGGGCTACGAGCAGTACTTC. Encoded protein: CASRVGIGRGYEQYF.

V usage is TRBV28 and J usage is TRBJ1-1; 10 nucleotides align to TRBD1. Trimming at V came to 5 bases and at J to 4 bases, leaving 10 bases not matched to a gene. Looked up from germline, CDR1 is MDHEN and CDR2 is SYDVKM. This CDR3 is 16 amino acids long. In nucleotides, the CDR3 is TGTGCCAGCAGTACCCCAGGGACAGGGGTGGGCACTGAAGCTTTCTTT. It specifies CASSTPGTGVGTEAFF.

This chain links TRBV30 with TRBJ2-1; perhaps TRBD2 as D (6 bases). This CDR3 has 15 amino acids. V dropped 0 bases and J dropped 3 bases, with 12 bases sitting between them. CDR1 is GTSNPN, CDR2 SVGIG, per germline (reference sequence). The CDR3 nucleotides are TGTGCCTGGAGTGTAGGAGCGGAGGGCTACAATGAGCAGTTCTTC. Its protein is CAWSVGAEGYNEQFF.

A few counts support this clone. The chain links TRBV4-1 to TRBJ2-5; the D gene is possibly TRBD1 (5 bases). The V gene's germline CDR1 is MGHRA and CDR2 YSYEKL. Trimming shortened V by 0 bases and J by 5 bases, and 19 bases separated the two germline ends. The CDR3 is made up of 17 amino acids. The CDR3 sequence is CASSQDAGRGNKETQYF. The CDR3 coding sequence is TGCGCCAGCAGCCAAGATGCAGGGCGAGGAAATAAGGAGACCCAGTACTTC.

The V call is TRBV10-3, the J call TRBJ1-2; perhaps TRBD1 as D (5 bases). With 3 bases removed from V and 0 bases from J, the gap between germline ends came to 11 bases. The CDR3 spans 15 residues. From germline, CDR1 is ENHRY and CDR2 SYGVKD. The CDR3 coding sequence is TGTGCCATCAGTGATGTGGGGGGGACTAACTATGGCTACACCTTC. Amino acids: CAISDVGGTNYGYTF.

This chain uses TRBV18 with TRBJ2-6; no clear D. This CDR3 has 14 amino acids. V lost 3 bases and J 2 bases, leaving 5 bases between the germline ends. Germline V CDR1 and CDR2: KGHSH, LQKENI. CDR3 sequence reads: CASSPTAGANVLTF. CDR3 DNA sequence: TGTGCCAGCTCACCTACGGCTGGGGCCAACGTCCTGACTTTC.

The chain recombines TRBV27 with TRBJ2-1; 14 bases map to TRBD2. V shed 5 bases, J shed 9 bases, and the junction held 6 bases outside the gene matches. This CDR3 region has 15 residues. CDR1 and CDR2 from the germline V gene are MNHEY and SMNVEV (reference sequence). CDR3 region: CASSLMTSGRGEQFF. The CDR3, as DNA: TGTGCCAGCAGTCTCATGACTAGCGGGAGGGGTGAGCAGTTCTTC.

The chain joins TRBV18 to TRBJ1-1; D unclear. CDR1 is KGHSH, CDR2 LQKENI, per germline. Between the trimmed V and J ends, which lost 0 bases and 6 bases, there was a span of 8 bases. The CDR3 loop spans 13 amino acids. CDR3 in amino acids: CASSPPSSPEAFF. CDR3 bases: TGTGCCAGCTCACCACCGTCCAGTCCTGAAGCTTTCTTT. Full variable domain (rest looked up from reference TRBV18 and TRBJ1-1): NAGVMQNPRHLVRRRGQEARLRCSPMKGHSHVYWYRQLPEEGLKFMVYLQKENIIDESGMPKERFSAEFPKEGPSILRIQQVVRGDSAAYFCASSPPSSPEAFFGQGTRLTVV.

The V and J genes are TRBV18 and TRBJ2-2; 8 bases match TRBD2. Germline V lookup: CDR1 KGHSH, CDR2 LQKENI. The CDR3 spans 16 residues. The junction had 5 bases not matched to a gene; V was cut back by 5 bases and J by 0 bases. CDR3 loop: CASSATSAANTGELFF. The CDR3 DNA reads TGTGCCAGCTCAGCGACTAGCGCGGCGAACACCGGGGAGCTGTTTTTT.

As DNA, the CDR3 is TGTGCCAGCAGCAAAGTACGTGGGGGAGGCCACTACAATGAGCAGTTCTTC. The encoded protein is CASSKVRGGGHYNEQFF. V usage is TRBV21-1 and J usage is TRBJ2-1; the listed D gene, TRBD2, was not tested against the DNA. TRBV21-1 is tagged as a pseudogene. The CDR3 is 17 amino acids.

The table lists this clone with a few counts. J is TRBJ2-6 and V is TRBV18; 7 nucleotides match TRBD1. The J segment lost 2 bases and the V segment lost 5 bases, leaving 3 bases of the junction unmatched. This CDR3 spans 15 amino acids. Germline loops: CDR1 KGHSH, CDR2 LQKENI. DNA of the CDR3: TGTGCCAGCTCAACCACAGGGGCTGGGGCCAACGTCCTGACTTTC. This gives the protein CASSTTGAGANVLTF.

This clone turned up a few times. The CDR3 is CASSLDRVNTEAFF. CDR3 coding DNA: TGTGCCAGCAGCCTCGACAGGGTGAACACTGAAGCTTTCTTT. The genes are TRBV7-3 and TRBJ1-1; 7 positions agree with TRBD1. V lost 5 bases, J lost 0 bases, and 3 bases stayed unmatched. The CDR3 is 14 amino acids. CDR1 and CDR2 (germline): SGHTA, FQGTGA.

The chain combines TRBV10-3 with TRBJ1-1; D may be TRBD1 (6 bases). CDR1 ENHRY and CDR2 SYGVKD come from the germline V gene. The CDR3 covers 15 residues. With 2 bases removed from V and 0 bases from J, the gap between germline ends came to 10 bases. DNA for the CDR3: TGTGCCATCAGTGAGACCCGGACAGTGAACACTGAAGCTTTCTTT. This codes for CAISETRTVNTEAFF.

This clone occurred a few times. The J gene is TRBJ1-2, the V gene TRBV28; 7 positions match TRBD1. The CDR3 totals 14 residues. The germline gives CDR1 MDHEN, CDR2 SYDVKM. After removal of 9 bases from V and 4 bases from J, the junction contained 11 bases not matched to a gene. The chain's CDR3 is CASFFPRDSYGYTF. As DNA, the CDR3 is TGTGCCAGTTTCTTCCCCCGGGACAGCTATGGCTACACCTTC.

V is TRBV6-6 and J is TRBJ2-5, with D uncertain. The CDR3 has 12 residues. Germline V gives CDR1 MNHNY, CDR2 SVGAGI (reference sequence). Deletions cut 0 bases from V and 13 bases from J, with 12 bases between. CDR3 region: CASSYSSESAYF. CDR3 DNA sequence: TGTGCCAGCAGTTACTCGAGCGAGTCTGCGTACTTC.

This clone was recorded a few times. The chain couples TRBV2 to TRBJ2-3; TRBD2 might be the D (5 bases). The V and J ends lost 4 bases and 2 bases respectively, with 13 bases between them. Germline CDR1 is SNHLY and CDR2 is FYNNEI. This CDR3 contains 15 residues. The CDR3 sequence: CASSANSAFTDTQYF. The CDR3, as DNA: TGTGCCAGCAGTGCTAATAGCGCCTTCACAGATACGCAGTATTTT.